This TCR beta chain appears in the sequencing data of a study of blood T cell repertoires in COVID-19. Original processing notes: Reference gene primer amplification gave estimated nucleated cell counts. Generated by immunoSEQ multiplex PCR, the TCRdb table keeps only in-frame clones and is missing some. The V and J calls and clone size come from that table; D and trimming were worked out from the DNA. Among about 170,000 clones listed, approximately 80% were seen once. This CDR3 is built from 16 residues. Trimming shortened V by 4 bases and J by 4 bases, and 17 bases separated the two germline ends. From germline, CDR1 is SGDLS and CDR2 YYNGEE.

The receptor's source is a man aged 45-65 years who had recovered from COVID-19. This chain joins TRBV9 and TRBJ1-4, with D tentatively TRBD1 (6 bases). Input material: PBMCs or T cells enriched from blood (not recorded which). CDR3 in amino acids: CASSSYGQQSNEKLFF. CDR3 nucleotides: TGTGCCAGCAGCTCCTACGGACAGCAAAGTAATGAAAAACTGTTTTTT.